This T cell receptor beta chain was captured in a study of identical twins. This clonotype appeared many times. Antigen: not known. The CDR3 contains 15 residues. Germline V CDR1 and CDR2: DFQATT, SNEGSKA (reference sequence). J gave up 5 bases and V 0 bases, and 5 bases lay outside the gene matches. Donors were all healthy Caucasians. Regarding the study as a whole: Insertion counts were lower in abundant cord blood beta clonotypes, a trend that memory repertoires did not show.

A template switching step contributed a universal primer site, while unique molecular identifiers were present in the cDNA. TCRdb re-called the 5' RACE reads through MiXCR, storing one row per CDR3 protein. Of under 900,000 distinct CDR3 sequences in the sample, 9% to 15% were seen once. These records were also assigned to another study, of yellow fever vaccine responses in identical twins. That source notes: Reported findings indicate that twins' vaccine T cell responses seemed partially convergent, partially personalized.

The J gene is TRBJ1-4, the V gene TRBV20-1; 8 bases are a match to TRBD1. The sample was PBMCs. The TCR sequence derives from a woman in her late teens or twenties in good health. CDR3 DNA sequence: TGCAGTGCTAGAGACCCGCAGGGGGCAAATGAAAAACTGTTTTTT. This sequence encodes CSARDPQGANEKLFF.